This T cell receptor beta chain was observed in a study of T cells in Graves' hyperthyroidism and ophthalmopathy. Study conclusions and caveats: It was a median around 6 months before onset that the model predicted ophthalmopathy. Expanded thyroid clonotypes (above 0.001) were mostly also found in blood.

Exclusion criteria comprised uncontrolled infection, other autoimmune disease, pregnancy or lactation. The CDR3 is 17 amino acids. Germline trimming cut 6 bases from V and 6 bases from J; bases unmatched to any gene: 15. CDR1 and CDR2 from the germline V gene are MNHEY and SVGEGT. Details on this clonotype: Its antigen is not identified.

TCR beta CDR3 sequences were amplified from RNA transcripts. The HTBI primer set drove a first-round RT-PCR of the TCR CDR3. Using its own MiXCR run on the multiplex PCR reads, TCRdb lists one record per CDR3 protein. This table holds under 40,000 distinct CDR3 sequences, just under 50% found once. J is TRBJ2-4 and V is TRBV6-2 or TRBV6-3, with 9 bases lining up with TRBD2. The sequence was obtained from a woman aged 50 to 65 with Graves' hyperthyroidism that later progressed to Graves' ophthalmopathy. Sequencing used blood. The CDR3 DNA is TGTGCCAGCAGCCGGAATAGCGGGAGATTCGGTGGAAACATTCAGTACTTC. Translating gives CASSRNSGRFGGNIQYF.